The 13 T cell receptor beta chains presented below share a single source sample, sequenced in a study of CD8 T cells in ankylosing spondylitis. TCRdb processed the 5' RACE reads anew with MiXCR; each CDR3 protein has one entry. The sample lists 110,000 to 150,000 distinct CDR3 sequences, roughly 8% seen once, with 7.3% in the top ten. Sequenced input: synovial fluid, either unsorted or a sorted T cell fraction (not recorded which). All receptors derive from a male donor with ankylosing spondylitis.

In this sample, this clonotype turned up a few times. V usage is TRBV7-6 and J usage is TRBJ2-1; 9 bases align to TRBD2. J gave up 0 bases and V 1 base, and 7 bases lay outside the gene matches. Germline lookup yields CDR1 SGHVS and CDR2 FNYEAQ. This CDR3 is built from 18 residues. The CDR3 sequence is CASSLEASGADSYNEQFF. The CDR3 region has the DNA TGTGCCAGCAGCTTAGAGGCTAGCGGGGCCGACTCCTACAATGAGCAGTTCTTC.

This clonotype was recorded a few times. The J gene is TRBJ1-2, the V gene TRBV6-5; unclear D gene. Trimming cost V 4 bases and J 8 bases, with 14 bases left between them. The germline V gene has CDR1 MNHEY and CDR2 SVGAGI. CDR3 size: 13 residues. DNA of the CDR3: TGTGCCAGCAGTTTCAGTCTGGGCCACGGCTACACCTTC. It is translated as CASSFSLGHGYTF.

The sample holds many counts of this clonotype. Here the CDR3 DNA reads TGTGCCAGCAGCCCAGGGGTCAGGGGATGGACTGAAGCTTTCTTT. Its translation is CASSPGVRGWTEAFF. The gene calls are TRBV9 and TRBJ1-1; possible D gene TRBD1, 6 bases. Germline CDR1 and CDR2: SGDLS and YYNGEE. V was clipped by 4 bases and J by 5 bases, with 18 bases between them. The CDR3 is 15 amino acids.

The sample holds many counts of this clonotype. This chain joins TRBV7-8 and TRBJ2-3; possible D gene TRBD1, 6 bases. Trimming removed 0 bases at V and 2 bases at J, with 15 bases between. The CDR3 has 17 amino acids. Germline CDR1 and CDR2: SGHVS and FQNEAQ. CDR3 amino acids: CASSLAAGVGYTDTQYF. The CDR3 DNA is TGTGCCAGCAGCTTAGCGGCAGGGGTAGGGTACACAGATACGCAGTATTTT.

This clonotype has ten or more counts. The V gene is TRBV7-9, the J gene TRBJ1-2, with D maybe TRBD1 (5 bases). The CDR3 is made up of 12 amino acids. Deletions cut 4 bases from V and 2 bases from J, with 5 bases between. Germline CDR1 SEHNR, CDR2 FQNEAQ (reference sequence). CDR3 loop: CASSSGNYGYTF. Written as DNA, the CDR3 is TGTGCCAGCAGCTCAGGGAACTATGGCTACACCTTC.

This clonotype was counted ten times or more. The CDR3 DNA reads as TGCAGTGCTAGGGAAGTAAGGGGTGGAGTGAATGAGCAGTTCTTC. It encodes CSAREVRGGVNEQFF. The chain has TRBV20-1 and TRBJ2-1; D possibly corresponds to TRBD1 (5 bases). Germline V lookup: CDR1 DFQATT, CDR2 SNEGSKA (reference sequence). Deletions cut 3 bases from V and 7 bases from J, with 19 bases between. The CDR3 has 15 residues.

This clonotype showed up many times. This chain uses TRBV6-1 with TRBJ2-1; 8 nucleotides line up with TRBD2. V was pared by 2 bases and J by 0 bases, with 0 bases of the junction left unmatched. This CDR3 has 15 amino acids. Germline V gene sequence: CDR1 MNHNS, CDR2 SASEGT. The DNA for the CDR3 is TGTGCCAGCAGTGAACTAGCGGGCTCCTACAATGAGCAGTTCTTC. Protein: CASSELAGSYNEQFF.

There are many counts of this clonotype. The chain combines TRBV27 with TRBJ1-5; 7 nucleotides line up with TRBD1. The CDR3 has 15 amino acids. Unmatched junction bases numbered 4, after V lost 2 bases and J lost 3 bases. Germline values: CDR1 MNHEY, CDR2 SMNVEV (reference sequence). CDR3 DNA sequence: TGTGCCAGCAGTTTAAACACAGGGGACAATCAGCCCCAGCATTTT. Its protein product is CASSLNTGDNQPQHF.

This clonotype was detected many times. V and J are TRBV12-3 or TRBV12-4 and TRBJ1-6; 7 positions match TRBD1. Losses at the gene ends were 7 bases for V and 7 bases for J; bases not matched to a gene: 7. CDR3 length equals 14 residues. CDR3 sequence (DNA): TGTGCCAGCACCACAGGGACAGTGAATTCACCCCTCCACTTT. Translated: CASTTGTVNSPLHF.

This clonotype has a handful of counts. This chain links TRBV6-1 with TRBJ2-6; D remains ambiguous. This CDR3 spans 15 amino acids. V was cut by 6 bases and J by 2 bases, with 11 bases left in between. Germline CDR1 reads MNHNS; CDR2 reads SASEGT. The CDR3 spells CASRIGFAGANVLTF. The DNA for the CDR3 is TGTGCCAGCAGAATAGGGTTTGCTGGGGCCAACGTCCTGACTTTC.

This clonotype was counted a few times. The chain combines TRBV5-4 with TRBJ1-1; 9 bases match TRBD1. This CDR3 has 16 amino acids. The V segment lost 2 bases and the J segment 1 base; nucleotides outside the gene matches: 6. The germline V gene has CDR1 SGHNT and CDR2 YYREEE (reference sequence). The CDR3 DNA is TGTGCCAGCAGCTTCGACAGGGGGGCAGCGAACACTGAAGCTTTCTTT. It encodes CASSFDRGAANTEAFF.

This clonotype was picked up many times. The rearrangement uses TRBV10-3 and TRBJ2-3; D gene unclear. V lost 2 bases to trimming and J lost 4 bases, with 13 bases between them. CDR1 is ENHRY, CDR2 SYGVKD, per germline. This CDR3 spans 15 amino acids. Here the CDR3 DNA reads TGTGCCATCAGTGAGCCCCAGGCGTATGCAGATACGCAGTATTTT. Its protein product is CAISEPQAYADTQYF.

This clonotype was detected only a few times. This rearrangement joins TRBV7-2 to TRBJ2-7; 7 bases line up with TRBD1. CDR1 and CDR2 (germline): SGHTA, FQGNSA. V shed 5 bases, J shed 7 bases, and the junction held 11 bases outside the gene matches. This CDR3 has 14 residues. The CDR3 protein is CASSPATGYSEQYF. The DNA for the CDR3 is TGTGCCAGCAGCCCAGCGACAGGGTACAGTGAGCAGTACTTC.